Below, 8 T cell receptor beta chains from the same sample are listed, as sequenced in a study of blood T cell repertoires in COVID-19. The data were produced by immunoSEQ multiplex PCR, yet TCRdb's version contains in-frame clones alone and is incomplete. Of fewer than 250,000 clones listed, about four fifths are singletons. Specimen: PBMCs or T cells enriched from blood (not recorded which). The receptors stem from a woman in her 40s who had been exposed to COVID-19.

This chain connects TRBV23-1 to TRBJ1-4; D perhaps matches TRBD1 (6 bases). TRBV23-1 is given ORF status, its function remaining uncertain. V gave up 6 bases and J gave up 1 base, with 15 bases separating them. This CDR3 spans 16 amino acids. CDR3 nucleotides: TGCGCCAGCAGATTTACCCCACAGGGAACTAATGAAAAACTGTTTTTT. Encoded protein: CASRFTPQGTNEKLFF.

This chain links TRBV3-1 (or the pseudogene TRBV3-2) with TRBJ1-1; 8 bases are shared with TRBD1. Per the germline V gene, CDR1 is LGHDT and CDR2 is YNNKEL (reference sequence). V gave up 3 bases and J gave up 4 bases; unmatched junction bases: 4. The CDR3 has 14 residues. Here the CDR3 DNA reads TGTGCCAGCAGCCACGGACAGGGTGGCACTGAAGCTTTCTTT. Translated: CASSHGQGGTEAFF.

In DNA, the CDR3 is TGTGCCAGCAGCCAAGAAACCAGGGGTGGTGGCTACACCTTC. This translates into CASSQETRGGGYTF. The chain employs TRBV4-2 and TRBJ1-2; tentatively, D is TRBD1 (6 bases). Looked up from germline, CDR1 is LGHNA and CDR2 is YNFKEQ. This CDR3 is 14 amino acids long. V was cut by 0 bases and J by 7 bases, with 12 bases left in between.

The chain carries TRBV4-2 and TRBJ1-5; perhaps TRBD1 as D (6 bases). Germline V lookup: CDR1 LGHNA, CDR2 YNFKEQ. V was pared by 4 bases and J by 0 bases, with 22 bases between. The CDR3 length is 19 residues. The DNA of the CDR3 is TGTGCCAGCAGCCGCCAAATGCACAGGGAGGGATCTAGCAATCAGCCCCAGCATTTT. Protein sequence: CASSRQMHREGSSNQPQHF.

The genes are TRBV5-6 and TRBJ1-6, with TRBD1 identical over 8 bases. Germline values: CDR1 SGHDT, CDR2 YYEEEE. The CDR3 consists of 15 residues. V shed 4 bases, J shed 7 bases, and the junction held 7 bases outside the gene matches. The CDR3 reads CASSVGTGTNSPLHF. CDR3 nucleotide sequence: TGTGCCAGCAGCGTGGGGACAGGCACAAATTCACCCCTCCACTTT.

A single count supports this clone. The rearrangement links TRBV7-3 to TRBJ2-1; perhaps TRBD1 as D (5 bases). V was cut by 0 bases and J by 1 base, with 7 bases left in between. Germline V CDR1 and CDR2: SGHTA, FQGTGA. This CDR3 contains 15 residues. The CDR3, as DNA: TGTGCCAGCAGCTTAACAGGGGATTCCTACAATGAGCAGTTCTTC. It yields the protein CASSLTGDSYNEQFF.

The V call is TRBV28, the J call TRBJ2-3; 8 bases fit TRBD2. V lost 8 bases and J lost 1; bases outside the gene matches: 14. This CDR3 has 17 amino acids. CDR1 is MDHEN, CDR2 SYDVKM, per germline. The CDR3 DNA is TGTGCCAGCCTTTTATCTTCCGGGGGGGGAGGCACAGATACGCAGTATTTT. Its protein product is CASLLSSGGGGTDTQYF.

The gene calls are TRBV2 and TRBJ2-6, with D possibly being TRBD1 (6 bases). Germline values: CDR1 SNHLY, CDR2 FYNNEI. This CDR3 comprises 15 residues. Between the trimmed V and J ends, which lost 6 bases and 0 bases, there was a span of 9 bases. The CDR3 DNA reads TGTGCCAGCAGCGGACAGTTCTCTGGGGCCAACGTCCTGACTTTC. Translating it yields CASSGQFSGANVLTF.